The entry that follows covers one TCR beta chain sequence. The CDR3 length is 16 residues. Germline CDR1 LGHNA, CDR2 YNFKEQ. J lost 2 bases, V lost 0 bases, and 7 bases had no gene match. In the original workflow: Counts of nucleated cells, estimated from reference gene primer amplification, were obtained. Libraries were prepared by immunoSEQ multiplex PCR; TCRdb keeps only in-frame clonotypes and omits some of them. V and J calls and clone size are copied from that table; D and trimming were computed from the DNA. Of about 370,000 clones in the sample, 80% to 90% were seen once. These data are taken from a study of blood T cell repertoires in COVID-19. The overall study: There were acute and convalescent COVID-19 samples, and they came from the United States, Italy and Spain.

Sequenced: peripheral blood. The rearrangement joins TRBV4-2 to TRBJ2-7, with 7 bases aligning to TRBD1. This receptor was obtained from a woman younger than 45 with COVID-19, enrolled during active disease. The chain's CDR3 is CASSQEFGTETYEQYF. Here the CDR3 DNA reads TGTGCCAGCAGCCAAGAGTTCGGGACAGAGACCTACGAGCAGTACTTC.